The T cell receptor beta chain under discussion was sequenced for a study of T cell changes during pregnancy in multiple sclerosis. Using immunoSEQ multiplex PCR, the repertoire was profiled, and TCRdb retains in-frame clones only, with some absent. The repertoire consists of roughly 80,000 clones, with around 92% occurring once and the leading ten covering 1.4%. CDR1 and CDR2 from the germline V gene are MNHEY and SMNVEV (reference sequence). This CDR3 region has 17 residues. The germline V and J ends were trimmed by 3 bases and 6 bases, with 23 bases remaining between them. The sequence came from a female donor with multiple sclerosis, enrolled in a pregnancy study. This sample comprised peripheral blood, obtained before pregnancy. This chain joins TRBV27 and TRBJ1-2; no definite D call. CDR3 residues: CASSFFRDMRGEDGYTF. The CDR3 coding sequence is TGTGCCAGCAGTTTTTTCCGGGATATGCGGGGTGAAGATGGCTACACCTTC.